The source of this TCR beta chain is a study of CD8 T cells in Susac syndrome. Both CD4+ and CD8+ T cells were negatively isolated, and TEMRA cells underwent FACS enrichment. This clonotype was detected only once. An amount of RNA that ranged from roughly 0.45 to 1 ug was reverse transcribed with random hexamers. Amplification of the TCR beta CDR3 was carried out by immunoSEQ multiplex PCR, which spanned a total of 54 Vbeta and 13 Jbeta segments. TCRdb fed the immunoSEQ multiplex PCR reads into MiXCR, producing one record per CDR3 protein. The sample lists about 140,000 distinct CDR3 sequences; around 95% were seen once. The TCR originated in a human donor with Susac syndrome. Specimen: CD4+ T cells from PBMCs.

Here the CDR3 reads CASSLRQQYQETQYF. In nucleotides, the CDR3 is TGTGCCAGCAGCTTGCGACAGCAGTATCAAGAGACCCAGTACTTC. The chain uses TRBV5-4 and TRBJ2-5; TRBD1 might be the D (5 bases). V dropped 1 base and J dropped 2 bases, with 12 bases sitting between them. CDR3 size: 15 residues. Per germline, CDR1 SGHNT and CDR2 YYREEE (reference sequence).